The 16 T cell receptor beta chains presented below share a single source sample, sequenced in a study of shared clonotypes between healthy human individuals. Only in-frame clones appear in the TCRdb table, and some are missing; sequencing was by immunoSEQ multiplex PCR. The profile shows roughly 2 million clones, almost 96% of them singletons. Source material: naive CD4+ T cells sorted from blood. This sample's subset: CD45RA+ positively selected. The receptors derive from a man in his late teens or twenties in good health.

This sequence joins TRBV5-1 and TRBJ2-2; D perhaps matches TRBD2 (5 bases). Germline CDR1 SGHRS, CDR2 YFSETQ. Trimming pared 0 bases from V and 5 bases from J, leaving 14 bases between. This CDR3 is built from 16 residues. The DNA of the CDR3 is TGCGCCAGCAGCTTGGGAGGGAGCAGTGGTACCGGGGAGCTGTTTTTT. Amino acids: CASSLGGSSGTGELFF.

The chain uses TRBV7-9 and TRBJ1-4, with D unresolved. The ends were cut back, 2 bases at V and 4 bases at J, with 5 bases in the middle. Per the germline V gene, CDR1 is SEHNR and CDR2 is FQNEAQ (reference sequence). This CDR3 has 13 amino acids. The CDR3 sequence: CASSLNGNEKLFF. The CDR3 DNA follows: TGTGCCAGCAGCTTAAACGGTAATGAAAAACTGTTTTTT.

This rearrangement joins TRBV7-9 to TRBJ1-5; 7 positions agree with TRBD1. The trim removed 4 bases at V and 4 bases at J, leaving 16 bases unmatched. CDR3 length: 18 amino acids. Germline CDR1 reads SEHNR; CDR2 reads FQNEAQ (reference sequence). The CDR3 nucleotides read TGTGCCAGCAGCTGGGGGACAGCCCCCGGCCTTGATAATCAGCCCCAGCATTTT. Amino acids: CASSWGTAPGLDNQPQHF.

This chain joins TRBV6-6 and TRBJ2-1; D remains unclear. CDR1 and CDR2 from the germline V gene are MNHNY and SVGAGI (reference sequence). The CDR3 contains 16 residues. Trimming took 6 bases from V and 2 from J, leaving 17 bases between them. The CDR3 nucleotides read TGTGCCAGCAGCTCTAAAAGGGCAGAAACCTACAATGAGCAGTTCTTC. Its protein product is CASSSKRAETYNEQFF.

The chain couples TRBV27 to TRBJ1-1; perhaps TRBD1 as D (5 bases). CDR3 length equals 14 residues. The germline CDR1 and CDR2 sequences are MNHEY and SMNVEV (reference sequence). The V and J ends lost 5 bases and 7 bases respectively, with 17 bases between them. DNA for the CDR3: TGTGCCAGCAGTCCCCACGGGGGTGGGGGTGAAGCTTTCTTT. This translates into CASSPHGGGGEAFF.

The chain employs TRBV9 and TRBJ2-2; the D gene is possibly TRBD2 (6 bases). The V gene lost 0 bases and the J gene lost 1 base, with 10 bases spanning the gap. This CDR3 has 16 amino acids. Germline CDR1 SGDLS, CDR2 YYNGEE. CDR3 amino acids: CASSVGLSGNTGELFF. The CDR3, as DNA: TGTGCCAGCAGCGTAGGTCTTAGCGGGAACACCGGGGAGCTGTTTTTT.

The rearrangement links TRBV9 to TRBJ2-7; 8 bases map to TRBD2. The CDR3 runs to 13 residues. The V gene's germline CDR1 is SGDLS and CDR2 YYNGEE. V was clipped by 10 bases and J by 4 bases; unmatched bases: 10. This chain's CDR3 is CAPGGGVVYEQYF. CDR3 nucleotides: TGTGCCCCCGGGGGGGGAGTGGTGTACGAGCAGTACTTC.

The V gene is TRBV6-5, the J gene TRBJ2-3; D might be TRBD1 or TRBD2, each matching 5 bases. CDR3 length: 14 residues. The V end lost 2 bases, the J end lost 10 bases, and 16 bases lay between the germline ends. From germline, CDR1 is MNHEY and CDR2 SVGAGI. CDR3 amino acids: CASSYRGAAFAQYF. The CDR3 nucleotides are TGTGCCAGCAGTTACAGAGGGGCGGCTTTTGCGCAGTATTTT.

V usage is TRBV25-1 and J usage is TRBJ2-7; TRBD1 matches 9 bases. The trim removed 3 bases at V and 4 bases at J, leaving 7 bases unmatched. Looked up from germline, CDR1 is MGHDK and CDR2 is SYGVNS. The length of the CDR3 is 15 residues. The chain's CDR3 is CASSEAGQGGYEQYF. CDR3 DNA sequence: TGTGCCAGCAGTGAGGCGGGACAGGGAGGGTACGAGCAGTACTTC.

The genes are TRBV10-3 and TRBJ2-2; TRBD2 aligns across 11 bases. The CDR3 has 13 residues. V was pared by 10 bases and J by 7 bases, with 5 bases of the junction left unmatched. The germline gives CDR1 ENHRY, CDR2 SYGVKD. The CDR3 sequence is CATGLAEIGELFF. CDR3 in DNA: TGTGCCACGGGACTAGCGGAAATCGGGGAGCTGTTTTTT.

This chain links TRBV28 with TRBJ2-7; a weak D match, TRBD1 (6 bases). The germline V gene encodes CDR1 MDHEN and CDR2 SYDVKM. Deletions cut 4 bases from V and 0 bases from J, with 13 bases between. The CDR3 is 15 residues long. The DNA for the CDR3 is TGTGCCAGCAGTTCCGGACAGCTGACCTCCTACGAGCAGTACTTC. Protein: CASSSGQLTSYEQYF. Using reference TRBV28 and TRBJ2-7 for the parts outside the CDR3, the full variable domain is DVKVTQSSRYLVKRTGEKVFLECVQDMDHENMFWYRQDPGLGLRLIYFSYDVKMKEKGDIPEGYSVSREKKERFSLILESASTNQTSMYLCASSSGQLTSYEQYFGPGTRLTVT.

This clone was detected only a few times. V is TRBV5-1 and J is TRBJ1-1, with 7 bases fitting TRBD1. There are 13 residues in the CDR3. Germline values: CDR1 SGHRS, CDR2 YFSETQ. With 4 bases clipped from V and 5 bases from J, the junction kept 5 bases outside the gene matches. The CDR3 protein is CASSTGQYTEAFF. CDR3 in DNA: TGCGCCAGCAGCACGGGACAGTATACTGAAGCTTTCTTT. Together with reference TRBV5-1 and TRBJ1-1, the CDR3 gives the full variable domain: KAGVTQTPRYLIKTRGQQVTLSCSPISGHRSVSWYQQTPGQGLQFLFEYFSETQRNKGNFPGRFSGRQFSNSRSEMNVSTLELGDSALYLCASSTGQYTEAFFGQGTRLTVV.

This rearrangement joins TRBV11-2 to TRBJ2-1; TRBD1 agrees at 12 bases. The CDR3 consists of 15 residues. Per the germline V gene, CDR1 is SGHAT and CDR2 is FQNNGV. V shed 5 bases and J 6 bases; nucleotides not matched to a gene: 5. The CDR3 spells CASSRGTGGPNEQFF. In nucleotides, the CDR3 is TGTGCCAGCAGCCGCGGGACAGGGGGCCCCAATGAGCAGTTCTTC.

The chain has TRBV2 and TRBJ2-7; a possible D gene is TRBD1 (5 bases). The CDR3 totals 12 residues. V was pared by 9 bases and J by 2 bases, with 11 bases between. Per germline, CDR1 SNHLY and CDR2 FYNNEI. CDR3 amino acids: CASRQLPYEQYF. The CDR3 coding sequence is TGTGCCAGTAGACAGCTCCCCTACGAGCAGTACTTC.

The chain combines TRBV12-5 with TRBJ2-5; 9 bases are shared with TRBD2. The junction had 8 bases not matched to a gene; V was cut back by 5 bases and J by 1 base. This CDR3 region has 16 residues. Per the germline V gene, CDR1 is LGHNT and CDR2 is FRNRAP. The CDR3 coding sequence is TGTGCTAGTGGTCAAATAGCGGGAGCCCCCCAAGAGACCCAGTACTTC. Its translation: CASGQIAGAPQETQYF.

The chain carries TRBV5-5 and TRBJ1-2, with 7 nucleotides matching TRBD1. Germline CDR1 and CDR2: SGHKS and YYEKEE (reference sequence). CDR3 length: 14 amino acids. V shed 4 bases and J 0 bases; nucleotides not matched to a gene: 3. The CDR3 loop is CASSIGTANYGYTF. The CDR3 nucleotides are TGTGCCAGCAGCATCGGGACAGCTAACTATGGCTACACCTTC.